These 30 T cell receptor beta chains were sequenced from one sample in a study of cytomegalovirus exposure and HLA in healthy donors. Primers: 60 Vbeta forward and 13 Jbeta reverse. Assay: immunoSEQ multiplex PCR; the TCRdb copy retains only in-frame clones and omits some. The data hold about 160,000 clones, with about 70% observed a single time. Material: PBMCs. The receptors were gathered from a woman in her thirties or forties in good health and CMV-seropositive.

Comments on this clone: The sample contains more than one DNA sequence encoding this CDR3. This chain links TRBV4-3 with TRBJ2-1; 11 bases map to TRBD2. The CDR3 is 15 residues long. Germline CDR1 is LGHNA and CDR2 is YSLEER. With 1 base clipped from V and 6 bases from J, the junction kept 2 bases outside the gene matches. The CDR3, as DNA: TGCGCCAGCAGCCAAGGGCTAGCGGGGGGCAATGAGCAGTTCTTC. The encoded protein is CASSQGLAGGNEQFF.

Only a few counts were recorded for this clone. The rearrangement links TRBV4-3 to TRBJ1-2; 7 bases match TRBD1. CDR1 is LGHNA, CDR2 YSLEER, per germline. CDR3 length: 14 amino acids. V was clipped by 0 bases and J by 6 bases; unmatched bases: 4. CDR3: CASSQDLQGDGYTF. The CDR3 DNA reads as TGCGCCAGCAGCCAAGACCTGCAGGGGGATGGCTACACCTTC.

This chain connects TRBV29-1 to TRBJ1-3, with D perhaps TRBD1 (6 bases). The CDR3 length is 14 residues. Trimming removed 6 bases at V and 4 bases at J, with 16 bases between. The germline gives CDR1 SQVTM, CDR2 ANQGSEA. The CDR3: CSVGGQGYGNTIYF. In DNA form, the CDR3 reads TGCAGCGTCGGCGGGCAGGGGTACGGAAACACCATATATTTT. The variable domain in full, completed from reference TRBV29-1 and TRBJ1-3, reads SAVISQKPSRDICQRGTSLTIQCQVDSQVTMMFWYRQQPGQSLTLIATANQGSEATYESGFVIDKFPISRPNLTFSTLTVSNMSPEDSSIYLCSVGGQGYGNTIYFGEGSWLTVV.

This clone has a handful of counts. This rearrangement joins TRBV5-1 to TRBJ2-7, with D unresolved. With 4 bases removed from V and 3 bases from J, the gap between germline ends came to 8 bases. Per germline, CDR1 SGHRS and CDR2 YFSETQ. This CDR3 has 12 amino acids. The CDR3 sequence: CASSASYYEQYF. The CDR3 coding sequence is TGCGCCAGCAGCGCTAGTTACTACGAGCAGTACTTC.

This clone has just a few counts. V is TRBV6-1 and J is TRBJ1-5; D is uncertain. The V gene's germline CDR1 is MNHNS and CDR2 SASEGT. With 6 bases removed from V and 4 bases from J, the gap between germline ends came to 7 bases. The CDR3 extends over 12 amino acids. CDR3 in amino acids: CASRSINQPQHF. In nucleotides, the CDR3 is TGTGCCAGCAGGAGTATTAATCAGCCCCAGCATTTT.

A remark on this clone: Within the sample, other DNA sequences also encode this same CDR3. The chain employs TRBV10-3 and TRBJ1-2; tentatively, D is TRBD1 (6 bases). V shed 5 bases and J shed 4 bases, with 11 bases lying between them. Germline CDR1 is ENHRY and CDR2 is SYGVKD. CDR3 size: 13 residues. The CDR3 loop reads CAISPDRPYGYTF. As DNA, the CDR3 is TGTGCCATCAGTCCCGACAGGCCCTATGGCTACACCTTC.

V and J are TRBV7-2 and TRBJ2-7; 10 positions match TRBD1. Trimming cost V 10 bases and J 12 bases; bases outside gene matches: 15. The CDR3 contains 13 residues. CDR1 and CDR2 from the germline V gene are SGHTA and FQGNSA. The CDR3 reads CAILSDRGSMWYF. Written as DNA, the CDR3 is TGTGCCATTCTCTCGGACAGGGGGAGCATGTGGTACTTC.

This sequence joins TRBV6-1 and TRBJ2-3, with a possible D match to TRBD2 (5 bases). Trimming pared 6 bases from V and 6 bases from J, leaving 16 bases between. CDR3 length: 14 amino acids. From germline, CDR1 is MNHNS and CDR2 SASEGT. CDR3 sequence (DNA): TGTGCCAGCAGACGTATGGAGGCGGCGGATACGCAGTATTTT. Its protein product is CASRRMEAADTQYF.

This chain uses TRBV5-1 with TRBJ2-6, with 7 bases fitting TRBD1. Germline V gene data show CDR1 as SGHRS and CDR2 as YFSETQ. The length of the CDR3 is 16 residues. The V segment lost 0 bases and the J segment 3 bases; nucleotides outside the gene matches: 3. The CDR3 protein is CASSLGQGDGANVLTF. In DNA, the CDR3 is TGCGCCAGCAGCTTGGGTCAGGGGGATGGGGCCAACGTCCTGACTTTC.

This clone has only a few counts. V usage is TRBV5-1 and J usage is TRBJ1-1, with TRBD1 as a possible D gene (6 bases). Trimming removed 0 bases at V and 3 bases at J, with 9 bases between. Looked up from germline, CDR1 is SGHRS and CDR2 is YFSETQ. The CDR3 is 14 amino acids. The CDR3 here is CASSLVGGYTEAFF. CDR3 nucleotides: TGCGCCAGCAGCTTGGTAGGGGGTTACACTGAAGCTTTCTTT.

This clone has a handful of counts. The genes are TRBV7-2 and TRBJ2-2; D gene ambiguous. Germline CDR1 and CDR2: SGHTA and FQGNSA. This CDR3 is built from 14 residues. V was pared by 1 base and J by 7 bases, with 10 bases between. CDR3 DNA: TGTGCCAGCAGCTTAGGAGGATGGCGCGGGGAGCTGTTTTTT. Translated: CASSLGGWRGELFF.

J is TRBJ2-3 and V is TRBV2; TRBD2 is a possible D gene (6 bases). Germline loops: CDR1 SNHLY, CDR2 FYNNEI. The V end was cut by 4 bases, the J end by 5 bases, with 13 bases between. This CDR3 is 14 amino acids long. The CDR3 sequence: CASSVWGVGDTQYF. CDR3 nucleotide sequence: TGTGCCAGCAGTGTTTGGGGGGTCGGAGATACGCAGTATTTT.

CDR3 residues: CASSPSTGGNQPQHF. The CDR3, as DNA: TGTGCCAGCAGTCCGTCGACAGGGGGTAATCAGCCCCAGCATTTT. This sequence joins TRBV2 and TRBJ1-5, with 9 positions matching TRBD1. The ends lost 5 bases at V and 4 bases at J; junction bases unmatched: 6. Germline CDR1 SNHLY, CDR2 FYNNEI. This CDR3 spans 15 amino acids. The full variable domain, rest sourced from reference TRBV2 and TRBJ1-5, is EPEVTQTPSHQVTQMGQEVILRCVPISNHLYFYWYRQILGQKVEFLVSFYNNEISEKSEIFDDQFSVERPDGSNFTLKIRSTKLEDSAMYFCASSPSTGGNQPQHFGDGTRLSIL.

The gene calls are TRBV19 and TRBJ1-2; no firm D call. Germline CDR1 and CDR2: LNHDA and SQIVND (reference sequence). Trimming removed 1 base from V and 7 bases from J, with 16 bases in between. This CDR3 is built from 15 residues. CDR3 protein: CASSIARVLATGYTF. CDR3 DNA sequence: TGTGCCAGTAGTATAGCGCGGGTTCTGGCTACTGGCTACACCTTC.

The chain uses TRBV6-5 and TRBJ2-3, with 8 bases lining up with TRBD1. Germline trimming cut 0 bases from V and 5 bases from J; bases unmatched to any gene: 7. This CDR3 contains 16 residues. CDR1 is MNHEY, CDR2 SVGAGI, per germline. CDR3 bases: TGTGCCAGCAGTTACTCGGACAGGGCCTTGGGAGATACGCAGTATTTT. Translated, it gives CASSYSDRALGDTQYF.

This sequence joins TRBV18 and TRBJ1-4; D might be TRBD1 (5 bases). CDR1 KGHSH and CDR2 LQKENI come from the germline V gene. The V end was cut by 5 bases, the J end by 0 bases, with 7 bases between. CDR3 length: 14 residues. CDR3 nucleotides: TGTGCCAGCTCATCGGGGGCAACTAATGAAAAACTGTTTTTT. Amino acids: CASSSGATNEKLFF.

CDR3 protein: CASSARTSGVSSYEQYF. The CDR3 DNA is TGTGCCAGCAGTGCCCGAACTAGCGGGGTCAGCTCCTACGAGCAGTACTTC. This chain links TRBV6-1 with TRBJ2-7; 10 bases are shared with TRBD2. The CDR3 has 17 amino acids. Losses at the gene ends were 4 bases for V and 0 bases for J; bases not matched to a gene: 9. Germline V CDR1 and CDR2: MNHNS, SASEGT.

Remarks on this clone: An end of the junction differs from the germline gene, which may be a read error. The CDR3 bases are TGTGCCAGATCGGGACACCCCAATCAGCCCCAGAATTTT. This codes for CARSGHPNQPQNF. The chain links TRBV7-6 to TRBJ1-5; D is possibly TRBD1 (6 bases). From germline, CDR1 is SGHVS and CDR2 FNYEAQ. The CDR3 spans 13 residues.

This CDR3 reads CASSSSGSPYNEQFF. CDR3 coding DNA: TGTGCCAGCAGTTCTAGCGGGAGCCCCTACAATGAGCAGTTCTTC. The gene calls are TRBV2 and TRBJ2-1, with 10 bases that match TRBD2. The CDR3 length is 15 residues. The germline V gene has CDR1 SNHLY and CDR2 FYNNEI. After removal of 5 bases from V and 2 bases from J, the junction contained 3 bases not matched to a gene.

Comment on this clone: This specimen includes other DNA sequences encoding the same CDR3. The chain recombines TRBV19 with TRBJ2-7; 9 positions match TRBD1. The CDR3 is made up of 14 amino acids. Germline assignment: CDR1 LNHDA and CDR2 SQIVND (reference sequence). V lost 3 bases to trimming and J lost 2 bases; unmatched junction nucleotides: 2. CDR3 sequence reads: CASSIGTGTYEQYF. In DNA form, the CDR3 reads TGTGCCAGTAGTATCGGGACAGGGACCTACGAGCAGTACTTC.

The chain employs TRBV11-2 and TRBJ2-7; D call uncertain. The CDR3 totals 14 residues. V gave up 3 bases and J gave up 3 bases, with 12 bases separating them. The V gene's germline CDR1 is SGHAT and CDR2 FQNNGV. The CDR3 reads CASSFRQLNYEQYF. In nucleotides, the CDR3 is TGTGCCAGCAGCTTCAGGCAGCTGAACTACGAGCAGTACTTC.

The chain employs TRBV11-3 and TRBJ1-2; TRBD1 might be the D (5 bases). Germline assignment: CDR1 SGHNT and CDR2 YENEEA. CDR3 size: 16 residues. V lost 2 bases, J lost 4 bases, and 17 bases lay in between. The CDR3 is CASSLIPRGIGYGYTF. The CDR3 DNA reads TGTGCCAGCAGCTTAATTCCTCGGGGGATAGGCTATGGCTACACCTTC.

Comments on this clone: The identical CDR3 is also encoded by other nucleotide sequences in the sample. The rearrangement links TRBV5-1 to TRBJ2-5; D may be TRBD1 (7 bases). This CDR3 is built from 14 residues. V dropped 0 bases and J dropped 4 bases, with 10 bases sitting between them. Germline CDR1 is SGHRS and CDR2 is YFSETQ. CDR3 in DNA: TGCGCCAGCAGCTTGGGTCAGGGGGGAGAGACCCAGTACTTC. This gives the protein CASSLGQGGETQYF. The full variable domain, its missing parts supplied by reference TRBV5-1 and TRBJ2-5, is KAGVTQTPRYLIKTRGQQVTLSCSPISGHRSVSWYQQTPGQGLQFLFEYFSETQRNKGNFPGRFSGRQFSNSRSEMNVSTLELGDSALYLCASSLGQGGETQYFGPGTRLLVL.

V usage is TRBV28 and J usage is TRBJ1-1; no definite D call. The CDR3 loop spans 12 amino acids. Deletions cut 3 bases from V and 7 bases from J, with 9 bases between. Looked up from germline, CDR1 is MDHEN and CDR2 is SYDVKM. The CDR3 DNA reads as TGTGCCAGCAGTTTGAGCCAGCGTGAAGCTTTCTTT. Amino acids: CASSLSQREAFF.

V gene TRBV4-3 combines with J gene TRBJ1-6; D ambiguous. The CDR3 is 16 residues long. Trimming removed 6 bases at V and 0 bases at J, with 12 bases between. Germline-derived CDR1 and CDR2 are LGHNA and YSLEER. CDR3 coding DNA: TGCGCCAGCAGTCTGACGGCTAGCTCCTATAATTCACCCCTCCACTTT. It translates to CASSLTASSYNSPLHF.

V gene TRBV19 combines with J gene TRBJ2-5; D is perhaps TRBD1 (6 bases). The J call is in doubt because the DNA end fits TRBJ2-7 better. The CDR3 length is 15 residues. Germline V gene lookup returns CDR1 LNHDA and CDR2 SQIVND (reference sequence). The CDR3 region has the DNA TGTGCCAGTAGTCGATCCGGGACACGAAACTACGAGCAGTACTTC. Its translation: CASSRSGTRNYEQYF.

This sequence joins TRBV15 and TRBJ2-7; 9 positions agree with TRBD1. CDR1 and CDR2 from the germline V gene are LNHNV and YYDKDF (reference sequence). This CDR3 region has 15 residues. The junction had 11 bases not matched to a gene; V was cut back by 5 bases and J by 6 bases. CDR3 region: CATSLRRDREAEQYF. CDR3 bases: TGTGCCACCAGCCTCCGGCGGGACAGGGAGGCCGAGCAGTACTTC.

The J gene is TRBJ1-4, the V gene TRBV5-4, with unresolved D. This CDR3 region has 14 residues. Trimming took 4 bases from V and 9 from J, leaving 16 bases between them. Germline-derived CDR1 and CDR2 are SGHNT and YYREEE (reference sequence). The CDR3 loop is CASSQPSVPKKLFF. The CDR3 DNA is TGTGCCAGCAGCCAACCGAGCGTTCCGAAAAAACTGTTTTTT.

The gene calls are TRBV7-2 and TRBJ2-3, with TRBD2 matching 10 bases. There are 16 residues in the CDR3. V was pared by 4 bases and J by 1 base, with 5 bases of the junction left unmatched. Germline CDR1 SGHTA, CDR2 FQGNSA. The CDR3 DNA is TGTGCCAGCAGCTACCTAGCGGGAGTTGGCACAGATACGCAGTATTTT. Translation gives CASSYLAGVGTDTQYF.

The V gene is TRBV28, the J gene TRBJ2-7, with D tentatively TRBD1 (6 bases). This CDR3 is 14 amino acids long. Germline CDR1 is MDHEN and CDR2 is SYDVKM. Trimming stripped 3 bases from V and 3 bases from J, with 12 bases between. The CDR3, as DNA: TGTGCCAGCAGTTTGGACCCGGACAGCTACGAGCAGTACTTC. Its translation is CASSLDPDSYEQYF.